These 15 T cell receptor beta chains originate from one sample sequenced in a study of cytomegalovirus exposure and HLA in healthy donors. With 60 Vbeta and 13 Jbeta primers, the PCR was carried out. The repertoire was sequenced with immunoSEQ multiplex PCR; TCRdb's copy has only in-frame clones and lacks some. The sample records 95,000 to 130,000 clones, about four fifths being singletons. The sequenced material came from PBMCs. These TCRs come from a woman in her twenties or thirties in good health and CMV-seronegative.

This clone was seen just once. The rearrangement links TRBV4-1 to TRBJ1-1; D may be TRBD1 (5 bases). Germline assignment: CDR1 MGHRA and CDR2 YSYEKL. CDR3 length equals 13 residues. Trimming stripped 8 bases from V and 1 base from J, with 11 bases between. The CDR3 here is CASGIQANTEAFF. The CDR3 DNA reads as TGCGCCAGCGGCATACAGGCGAACACTGAAGCTTTCTTT.

V usage is TRBV7-9 and J usage is TRBJ2-3, with TRBD2 as a possible D gene (5 bases). The CDR3 has 12 residues. Germline CDR1 is SEHNR and CDR2 is FQNEAQ (reference sequence). Trimming pared 4 bases from V and 6 bases from J, leaving 8 bases between. The CDR3 sequence: CASSSRTDTQYF. DNA of the CDR3: TGTGCCAGCAGCTCGAGGACTGATACGCAGTATTTT.

The V and J genes are TRBV7-8 and TRBJ2-7, with D tentatively TRBD2 (5 bases). This CDR3 has 11 amino acids. Germline V gives CDR1 SGHVS, CDR2 FQNEAQ. V dropped 7 bases and J dropped 4 bases, with 8 bases sitting between them. The CDR3 loop reads CASTRGYEQYF. The DNA for the CDR3 is TGTGCCAGCACCAGAGGGTACGAGCAGTACTTC.

The gene calls are TRBV5-1 and TRBJ2-3, with 7 bases aligning to TRBD2. V lost 6 bases and J lost 0; bases outside the gene matches: 10. This CDR3 is built from 16 residues. Looked up from germline, CDR1 is SGHRS and CDR2 is YFSETQ. The CDR3 coding sequence is TGCGCCAGCACCTTTACCCAACTAGCGAGCACAGATACGCAGTATTTT. As protein: CASTFTQLASTDTQYF.

A word on this clone: The final CDR3 position lacks the conserved phenylalanine or tryptophan, pointing to a likely read error. The chain recombines TRBV5-8 with TRBJ2-7; D is unresolved. Germline CDR1 reads SGHTS; CDR2 reads YDEGEE. The CDR3 covers 13 residues. Trimming left V 2 bases short and J 2 bases short, with 8 bases between. CDR3 nucleotides: TGTGCCAGCAGCTTTACTATGGCCTACGAGCAGTACCTC. Translating gives CASSFTMAYEQYL.

This chain links TRBV2 with TRBJ1-5, with TRBD1 as a possible D gene (6 bases). The CDR3 spans 14 residues. V was pared by 0 bases and J by 5 bases, with 8 bases between. Germline V gene sequence: CDR1 SNHLY, CDR2 FYNNEI. Here the CDR3 reads CASSEARGYQPQHF. CDR3 DNA sequence: TGTGCCAGCAGTGAAGCTAGGGGGTATCAGCCCCAGCATTTT.

In this sample, this clone turned up a few times. The chain links TRBV21-1 to TRBJ2-4; the DNA was not used to check the table's D call, TRBD1. TRBV21-1 is tagged as a pseudogene. This CDR3 spans 20 amino acids. CDR3 protein: CASSDTIGQGRRLAKNIQYF. CDR3 DNA: TGTGCCAGCAGCGATACTATAGGGCAGGGGCGCCGATTAGCCAAAAACATTCAGTACTTC.

This clone was detected a few times. The J gene is TRBJ2-5, the V gene TRBV4-1; D is perhaps TRBD1 (5 bases). The CDR3 contains 15 residues. The ends were cut back, 3 bases at V and 2 bases at J, with 13 bases in the middle. Germline CDR1 MGHRA, CDR2 YSYEKL. CDR3 sequence: CASSHGQATQETQYF. CDR3 in DNA: TGCGCCAGCAGCCACGGACAAGCCACTCAAGAGACCCAGTACTTC.

The rearrangement links TRBV5-4 to TRBJ2-5; the D gene is possibly TRBD1 (5 bases). Near its end, the DNA agrees better with TRBJ2-7, so the J call may be wrong. The CDR3 totals 12 residues. The germline V gene has CDR1 SGHNT and CDR2 YYREEE (reference sequence). CDR3 sequence: CASSFPQGEQYF. As DNA, the CDR3 is TGTGCCAGCAGCTTTCCCCAGGGCGAGCAGTACTTC.

V and J are TRBV2 and TRBJ2-3, with D possibly matching TRBD1 (5 bases). V was trimmed by 8 bases and J by 4 bases, leaving 19 bases between them. CDR1 is SNHLY and CDR2 is FYNNEI in the germline V gene. This CDR3 comprises 15 residues. CDR3 loop: CASSLGRVPSDTQYF. The CDR3 bases are TGTGCCAGCTCCCTTGGCAGGGTACCCTCAGATACGCAGTATTTT.

CDR3 sequence: CASSSTGLATDTQYF. Here the CDR3 DNA reads TGTGCCAGCAGCTCCACCGGACTAGCGACGGATACGCAGTATTTT. V gene TRBV7-3 combines with J gene TRBJ2-3; TRBD2 matches at 9 bases. This CDR3 has 15 residues. Germline V gene data show CDR1 as SGHTA and CDR2 as FQGTGA. The ends lost 4 bases at V and 6 bases at J; junction bases unmatched: 8. The full variable domain, in which reference TRBV7-3 and TRBJ2-3 provide the parts outside the CDR3, is GAGVSQTPSNKVTEKGKYVELRCDPISGHTALYWYRQSLGQGPEFLIYFQGTGAADDSGLPNDRFFAVRPEGSVSTLKIQRTERGDSAVYLCASSSTGLATDTQYFGPGTRLTVL.

The chain recombines TRBV5-1 with TRBJ1-1; D gene ambiguous. The CDR3 consists of 14 residues. CDR1 is SGHRS and CDR2 is YFSETQ in the germline V gene. V gave up 0 bases and J gave up 8 bases, with 14 bases separating them. CDR3 coding DNA: TGCGCCAGCAGCTTGGACAGTCCGACCCCCGAAGCTTTCTTT. Translating it yields CASSLDSPTPEAFF.

V is TRBV2 and J is TRBJ1-1; D is uncertain. CDR3 length equals 8 residues. The germline V gene has CDR1 SNHLY and CDR2 FYNNEI. Trimming stripped 9 bases from V and 13 bases from J, with 9 bases between. CDR3 amino acids: CASGLLFF. DNA for the CDR3: TGTGCCAGTGGACTTCTTTTCTTT.

This clone showed up just once. The J gene is TRBJ2-2, the V gene TRBV7-8; TRBD1 aligns across 10 bases. The CDR3 totals 17 residues. V was pared by 5 bases and J by 5 bases, with 11 bases of the junction left unmatched. Germline CDR1 reads SGHVS; CDR2 reads FQNEAQ. The CDR3 loop reads CASSRDRGGGATGELFF. In nucleotides, the CDR3 is TGTGCCAGCAGCCGGGACAGGGGCGGAGGGGCAACCGGGGAGCTGTTTTTT.

The V gene is TRBV4-1, the J gene TRBJ2-1; 8 bases are shared with TRBD2. This CDR3 contains 15 residues. J was trimmed by 7 bases and V by 0 bases; bases with no gene match: 5. Germline-derived CDR1 and CDR2 are MGHRA and YSYEKL. The CDR3 protein is CASSQDRGGRNEQFF. The CDR3 bases are TGCGCCAGCAGCCAAGATAGGGGCGGGAGGAATGAGCAGTTCTTC.